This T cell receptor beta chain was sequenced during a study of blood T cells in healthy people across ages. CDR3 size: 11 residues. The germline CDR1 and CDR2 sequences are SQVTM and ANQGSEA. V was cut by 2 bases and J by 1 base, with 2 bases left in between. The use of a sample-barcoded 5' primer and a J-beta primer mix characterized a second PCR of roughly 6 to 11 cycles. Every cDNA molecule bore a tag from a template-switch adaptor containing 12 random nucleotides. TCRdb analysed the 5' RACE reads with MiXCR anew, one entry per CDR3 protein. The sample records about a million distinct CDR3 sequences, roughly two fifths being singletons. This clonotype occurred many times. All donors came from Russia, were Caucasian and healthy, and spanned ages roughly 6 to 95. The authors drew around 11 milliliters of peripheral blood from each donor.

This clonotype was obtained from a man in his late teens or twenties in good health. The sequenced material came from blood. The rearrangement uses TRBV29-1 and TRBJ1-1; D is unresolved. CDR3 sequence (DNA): TGCAGCGTTGAAAGGAACACTGAAGCTTTCTTT. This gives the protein CSVERNTEAFF.